These 21 T cell receptor beta chains were sequenced from one sample in a study of T cells in women clearing cervical HPV infection. Sequencing used immunoSEQ multiplex PCR; TCRdb keeps in-frame clones, though not all of them. The sample table includes 20,000 to 25,000 clones. Source material: blood buffy coat. These receptors were taken from a woman aged 18 to 75 with a cervical HPV16 infection that either progressed to CIN3+ or cleared (not recorded which).

To note about this clone: Read data end 3 residues before the CDR3 end; the end is taken from the germline J gene. The chain couples TRBV7-2 to TRBJ2-7; 7 bases map to TRBD1. Germline V gene data show CDR1 as SGHTA and CDR2 as FQGNSA. The CDR3 length is 14 residues. The trim removed 2 bases at V and 6 bases at J, leaving 7 bases unmatched. The sequenced CDR3 bases are TGTGCCAGCAGCTTAAACAGGGGAGATGGCGAG. It specifies CASSLNRGDGE. The whole CDR3 sequence is CASSLNRGDGEQYF.

A remark on this clone: The read terminates 3 residues before the CDR3 end, so the remaining end is supplied by the germline J gene. The chain has TRBV29-1 and TRBJ1-1; 7 nucleotides match TRBD1. The CDR3 totals 13 residues. The ends lost 8 bases at V and 0 bases at J; junction bases unmatched: 6. From germline, CDR1 is SQVTM and CDR2 ANQGSEA. CDR3 DNA, as far as it was read: TGCAGCACAAACAGGGGAATGAACACTGAA. It translates to CSTNRGMNTE. In full, the CDR3 is CSTNRGMNTEAFF.

A note on this clone: The CDR3 end falls 3 residues outside the read, so it is completed with the germline J gene. This CDR3 is also generated by other DNA sequences in the sample. The rearrangement uses TRBV18 and TRBJ2-1, with D possibly matching TRBD1 (6 bases). The V end lost 0 bases, the J end lost 1 base, and 7 bases lay between the germline ends. This CDR3 is 15 amino acids long. Germline V lookup: CDR1 KGHSH, CDR2 LQKENI. The sequenced CDR3 bases are TGTGCCAGCTCACCACCAGGGGGATCCTACAATGAG. Translation: CASSPPGGSYNE. The CDR3 in full is CASSPPGGSYNEQFF.

About this clone itself: The read ends 3 residues shy of where the CDR3 ends; the end is completed using the germline J gene. V gene TRBV13 combines with J gene TRBJ2-2; 11 bases map to TRBD1. This CDR3 region has 15 residues. CDR1 and CDR2 from the germline V gene are PRHDT and FYEKMQ (reference sequence). This CDR3 reads CASSSRTGGLEKLFF. The part of the CDR3 DNA that was read is TGTGCCAGCAGCTCACGGACAGGGGGCCTTGAAAAG.

In the case of this clone: The read ends 3 residues before the CDR3 terminus; that terminus is restored from the germline J gene. The V gene is TRBV29-1, the J gene TRBJ2-5; TRBD1 aligns across 10 bases. Germline CDR1 is SQVTM and CDR2 is ANQGSEA. The CDR3 runs to 13 residues. The J segment lost 5 bases and the V segment lost 6 bases, leaving 6 bases of the junction unmatched. Here the CDR3 reads CSVGQGMEETQYF. The covered CDR3 bases are TGCAGCGTGGGACAGGGGATGGAGGAGACC.

Remarks on this clone: The CDR3 goes on 3 residues after the read ends, and that part is filled in from the germline J gene. The chain uses TRBV12-3 or TRBV12-4 and TRBJ1-5; no definite D call. Trimming took off 3 bases at V and 7 bases at J, with 7 bases between the two ends. This CDR3 has 12 residues. CDR3: CASSFLQQPQHF. The DNA read from the CDR3 is TGTGCCAGCAGTTTCCTTCAGCAGCCC.

About this clone itself: The read ends 3 residues early relative to the CDR3; the germline J gene fills the gap. The gene calls are TRBV20-1 and TRBJ2-1; 12 bases align to TRBD2. Losses at the gene ends were 5 bases for V and 0 bases for J; bases not matched to a gene: 5. CDR3 length: 16 amino acids. Germline loops: CDR1 DFQATT, CDR2 SNEGSKA (reference sequence). The CDR3 is CSAPRLAGASYNEQFF. The part of the CDR3 DNA that was read is TGCAGTGCTCCCCGACTAGCGGGGGCCTCCTACAATGAG.

Points on this clone: The observed sequence ends 3 residues before the CDR3 terminus, with the missing tail filled in from the germline J gene. The rearrangement joins TRBV20-1 to TRBJ1-2, with D possibly being TRBD1 (5 bases). CDR1 and CDR2 (germline): DFQATT, SNEGSKA (reference sequence). Trimming took 0 bases from V and 7 from J, leaving 21 bases between them. This CDR3 is 16 amino acids long. CDR3 sequence reads: CSARDSVAGRYGGYTF. Partial CDR3 DNA: TGCAGTGCTAGAGATTCGGTAGCAGGGAGGTATGGTGGC.

Concerning this clone: The read terminates 3 residues before the CDR3 end, so the remaining end is supplied by the germline J gene. The V gene is TRBV20-1, the J gene TRBJ2-1, with D unclear. This CDR3 region has 15 residues. Trimming took off 4 bases at V and 6 bases at J, with 19 bases between the two ends. Germline V gives CDR1 DFQATT, CDR2 SNEGSKA (reference sequence). The covered CDR3 bases are TGCAGTGCTAACGGCGGAGCCGCTATTAGCAATGAG. Protein product: CSANGGAAISNE. The full CDR3 protein reads CSANGGAAISNEQFF.

On this clone itself: The read falls 3 residues short of the CDR3 end, and the missing part is taken from the germline J gene. The rearrangement links TRBV7-9 to TRBJ2-3; no definite D call. The CDR3 is made up of 13 amino acids. Germline V lookup: CDR1 SEHNR, CDR2 FQNEAQ (reference sequence). CDR3 bases read: TGTGCCAGCAGCTTAAAGGGTGGAGAGACG. The encoded protein is CASSLKGGET. The entire CDR3 is CASSLKGGETQYF.

As concerns this clone: With the read ending 3 residues before the CDR3 end, the germline J gene is used to fill in that end. This chain uses TRBV19 with TRBJ1-2, with TRBD1 identical over 9 bases. CDR3 length equals 15 residues. V dropped 3 bases and J dropped 4; count of bases not matched to a gene: 6. Germline values: CDR1 LNHDA, CDR2 SQIVND (reference sequence). The covered CDR3 bases are TGTGCCAGTAGTATTGGGACAGGGTACCTCTATGGC. It codes for CASSIGTGYLYG. The whole CDR3 is CASSIGTGYLYGYTF.

Concerning this clone: The CDR3 is cut off 3 residues early in the read; its end comes from the germline J gene. The chain is built from TRBV7-2 and TRBJ2-3, with 9 nucleotides matching TRBD2. The CDR3 spans 15 residues. With V trimmed by 6 bases and J by 4 bases, 8 bases remained unmatched. CDR1 is SGHTA and CDR2 is FQGNSA in the germline V gene. CDR3 amino acids: CASRTSGIMADTQYF. The CDR3 bases that were read are TGTGCCAGCAGGACTAGCGGAATCATGGCAGATACG. Full variable domain (rest looked up from reference TRBV7-2 and TRBJ2-3): GAGVSQSPSNKVTEKGKDVELRCDPISGHTALYWYRQSLGQGLEFLIYFQGNSAPDKSGLPSDRFSAERTGGSVSTLTIQRTQQEDSAVYLCASRTSGIMADTQYFGPGTRLTVL.

With respect to this clone: The read ends 3 residues early relative to the CDR3; the germline J gene fills the gap. The chain uses TRBV7-2 and TRBJ1-1, with unresolved D. CDR3 length equals 13 residues. Germline CDR1 SGHTA, CDR2 FQGNSA. Incomplete CDR3 DNA: TGTGCCAGCAGCCCCAAAGGGTCGGAGACA. Translated: CASSPKGSET. The full CDR3 protein reads CASSPKGSETAFF.

Worth noting for this clone: The read stops 3 residues short of the end of the CDR3; the missing end is completed from the germline J gene. V usage is TRBV12-3 or TRBV12-4 and J usage is TRBJ2-3; D ambiguous. The ends were cut back, 6 bases at V and 6 bases at J, with 10 bases in the middle. This CDR3 has 12 residues. The sequenced CDR3 bases are TGTGCCAGCAGCCCTTGGGCGGATACG. The encoded protein is CASSPWADT. The whole CDR3 region reads CASSPWADTQYF.

Details on this clone: The read terminates 3 residues ahead of where the CDR3 ends, so the germline J gene completes it. V gene TRBV14 combines with J gene TRBJ2-5; D is ambiguous. The germline V gene has CDR1 SGHDN and CDR2 FVKESK. V was trimmed by 0 bases and J by 5 bases, leaving 13 bases between them. The length of the CDR3 is 15 residues. The CDR3 bases that were read are TGTGCCAGCAGCCAAGATCAGGAAGGGTGGGAGACC. Translated: CASSQDQEGWET. In full, the CDR3 reads CASSQDQEGWETQYF.

Of note for this clone: The read ends 3 residues shy of where the CDR3 ends; the end is completed using the germline J gene. The chain is built from TRBV7-2 and TRBJ2-1; possible D gene TRBD1, 6 bases. The V end lost 0 bases, the J end lost 7 bases, and 22 bases lay between the germline ends. The CDR3 length is 18 residues. Germline-derived CDR1 and CDR2 are SGHTA and FQGNSA. CDR3 in amino acids: CASSLATGLATTTNEQFF. CDR3 DNA (partial): TGTGCCAGCAGCTTAGCCACAGGGCTGGCGACGACAACGAATGAG.

Of note for this clone: A read error may produce the germline difference seen at one junction end. CDR3 loop: CASSQDVAGTLDTQYF. The part of the CDR3 DNA that was read is TGCGCCAGCAGCCAAGATGTGGCAGGGACACTAGATACG. The V call is TRBV4-2, the J call TRBJ2-3; a possible D gene is TRBD1 (6 bases). Read sequence stops 3 residues before the CDR3 end, and the germline J gene provides the missing end. The CDR3 is 16 amino acids. Germline loops: CDR1 LGHNA, CDR2 YNFKEQ.

In the case of this clone: The read gets to within 3 residues of the CDR3 end, and the germline J gene fills in the rest. This sequence joins TRBV7-9 and TRBJ1-1; 9 bases map to TRBD1. CDR3 length: 15 residues. Germline V CDR1 and CDR2: SEHNR, FQNEAQ (reference sequence). The CDR3 sequence is CASSPRTGEVETAFF. The CDR3 bases that were read are TGTGCCAGCAGCCCTCGGACAGGGGAGGTAGAGACA.

CDR3 loop: CASSARGVETQYF. The CDR3 DNA, read in part, is TGTGCCAGTAGTGCCAGGGGCGTTGAGACG. The chain links TRBV19 to TRBJ2-3, with D possibly matching TRBD1 (6 bases). Read data end 3 residues before the CDR3 end; the end is taken from the germline J gene. Germline V gene data show CDR1 as LNHDA and CDR2 as SQIVND (reference sequence). The CDR3 is 13 residues long.

As for this clone: The CDR3 end lies 3 residues beyond the end of the read and is filled in from the germline J gene. The genes are TRBV19 and TRBJ1-1; tentative D call: TRBD1 (5 bases). Germline lookup yields CDR1 LNHDA and CDR2 SQIVND (reference sequence). This CDR3 contains 15 residues. Trimming took 2 bases from V and 5 from J, leaving 15 bases between them. CDR3 in amino acids: CASSIRGLWLTEAFF. The DNA read from the CDR3 is TGTGCCAGTAGTATACGGGGGTTGTGGTTGACTGAA.

Incomplete CDR3 DNA: TGTGCCAGCAGCTTAGGGCGGTCTGGCGTCTACGAG. The encoded protein is CASSLGRSGVYE. The CDR3, in full, reads CASSLGRSGVYEQYF. The rearrangement uses TRBV7-9 and TRBJ2-7; D is undetermined. Read coverage stops 3 residues before the CDR3 terminus; the germline J gene supplies the remainder. The CDR3 covers 15 residues. The V and J ends lost 1 base and 3 bases respectively, with 13 bases between them. CDR1 is SEHNR, CDR2 FQNEAQ, per germline (reference sequence).